The T cell receptor beta chain described here comes from a study of beta chain features in type 1 diabetes. Study results and limitations: Shorter TCRB CDR3s, moderately but significantly so, were found in Type 1 diabetes patients in all four CD4+ subsets.

As concerns this clone: No antigen is known for it.

This CDR3 comprises 13 residues. Trimming left V 3 bases short and J 5 bases short, with 10 bases between. CDR1 is SEHNR and CDR2 is FQNEAQ in the germline V gene (reference sequence). Expressed TCRB transcripts were sequenced after all isolated RNA was converted to cDNA. Measured with immunoSEQ multiplex PCR; TCRdb has only the in-frame clones, and not every one. Of hundreds of thousands of clones listed, roughly an eighth were seen once; the top ten hold around 0.04%. The sample consisted of naive CD4+ T cells from blood. The TCR originated in a young man with type 1 diabetes. V gene TRBV7-9 combines with J gene TRBJ2-5; D is unclear. CDR3 protein: CASSFLGSETQYF. The CDR3 bases are TGTGCCAGCAGCTTTTTGGGGTCGGAGACCCAGTACTTC. The whole variable domain, filled in from reference TRBV7-9 and TRBJ2-5, reads DTGVSQNPRHKITKRGQNVTFRCDPISEHNRLYWYRQTLGQGPEFLTYFQNEAQLEKSRLLSDRFSAERPKGSFSTLEIQRTEQGDSAMYLCASSFLGSETQYFGPGTRLLVL.